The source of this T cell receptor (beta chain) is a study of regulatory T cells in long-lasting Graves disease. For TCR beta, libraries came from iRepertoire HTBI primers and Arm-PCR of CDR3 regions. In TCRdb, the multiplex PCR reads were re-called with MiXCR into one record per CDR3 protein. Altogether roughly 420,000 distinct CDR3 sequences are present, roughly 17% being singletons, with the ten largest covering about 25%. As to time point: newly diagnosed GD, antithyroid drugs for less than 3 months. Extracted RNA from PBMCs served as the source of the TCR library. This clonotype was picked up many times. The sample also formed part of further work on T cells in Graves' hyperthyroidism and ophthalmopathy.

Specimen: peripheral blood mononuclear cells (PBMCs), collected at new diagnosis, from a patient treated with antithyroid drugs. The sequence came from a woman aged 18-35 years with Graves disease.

Here the CDR3 reads CALERGQLSYGYTF. The CDR3 DNA sequence: TGTGCCTTGGAGCGGGGACAGCTATCCTATGGCTACACCTTC. The rearrangement uses TRBV30 and TRBJ1-2, with 7 bases matching TRBD1. Germline CDR1 GTSNPN, CDR2 SVGIG (reference sequence). CDR3 length equals 14 residues. Losses at the gene ends were 7 bases for V and 4 bases for J; bases not matched to a gene: 12.